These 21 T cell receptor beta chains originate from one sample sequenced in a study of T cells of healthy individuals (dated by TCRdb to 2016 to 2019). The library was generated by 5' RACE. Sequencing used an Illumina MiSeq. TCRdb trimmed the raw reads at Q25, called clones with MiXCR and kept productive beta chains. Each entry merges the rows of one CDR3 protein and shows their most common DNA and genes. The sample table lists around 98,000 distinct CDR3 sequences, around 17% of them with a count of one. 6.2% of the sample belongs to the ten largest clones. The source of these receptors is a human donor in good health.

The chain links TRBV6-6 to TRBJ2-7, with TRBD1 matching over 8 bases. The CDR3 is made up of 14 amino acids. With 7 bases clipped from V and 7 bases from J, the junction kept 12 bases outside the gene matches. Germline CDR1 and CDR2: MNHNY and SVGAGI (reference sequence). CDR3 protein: CASNPPGQGMEQYF. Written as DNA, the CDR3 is TGTGCCAGCAACCCCCCCGGACAGGGTATGGAGCAGTACTTC.

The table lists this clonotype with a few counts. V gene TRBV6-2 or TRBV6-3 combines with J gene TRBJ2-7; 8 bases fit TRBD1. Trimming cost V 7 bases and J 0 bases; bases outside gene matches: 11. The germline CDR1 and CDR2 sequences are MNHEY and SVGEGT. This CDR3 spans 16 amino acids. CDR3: CASTGTGELSSYEQYF. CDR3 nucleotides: TGTGCCAGCACCGGGACAGGAGAACTAAGCTCCTACGAGCAGTACTTC.

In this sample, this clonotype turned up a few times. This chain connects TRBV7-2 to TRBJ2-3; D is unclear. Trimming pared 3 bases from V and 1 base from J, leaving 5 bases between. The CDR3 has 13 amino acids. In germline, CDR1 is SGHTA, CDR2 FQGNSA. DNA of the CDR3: TGTGCCAGCAGCTTTGAGGGCACAGATACGCAGTATTTT. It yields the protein CASSFEGTDTQYF.

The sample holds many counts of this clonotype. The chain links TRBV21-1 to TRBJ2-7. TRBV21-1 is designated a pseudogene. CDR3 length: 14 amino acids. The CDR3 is CASSKVGGSYEQYF. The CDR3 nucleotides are TGTGCCAGCAGCAAAGTTGGCGGCTCCTACGAGCAGTACTTC.

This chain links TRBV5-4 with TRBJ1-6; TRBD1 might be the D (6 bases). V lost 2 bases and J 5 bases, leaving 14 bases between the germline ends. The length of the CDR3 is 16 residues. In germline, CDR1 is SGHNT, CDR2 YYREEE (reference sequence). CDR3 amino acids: CASSFTGRGDNSPLHF. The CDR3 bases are TGTGCCAGCAGCTTCACAGGGCGGGGGGATAATTCACCCCTCCACTTT.

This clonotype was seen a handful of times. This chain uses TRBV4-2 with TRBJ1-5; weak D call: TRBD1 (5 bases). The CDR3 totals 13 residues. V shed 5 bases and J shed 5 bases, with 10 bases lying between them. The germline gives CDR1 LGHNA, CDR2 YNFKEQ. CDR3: CASSEQVHQPQHF. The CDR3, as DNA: TGTGCCAGCAGCGAACAGGTTCATCAGCCCCAGCATTTT.

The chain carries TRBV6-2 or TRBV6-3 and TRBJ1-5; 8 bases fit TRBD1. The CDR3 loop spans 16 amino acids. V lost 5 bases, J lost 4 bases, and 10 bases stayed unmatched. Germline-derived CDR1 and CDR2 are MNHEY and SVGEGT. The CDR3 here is CASSIIGQGANQPQHF. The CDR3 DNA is TGTGCCAGCAGTATTATCGGGCAGGGGGCAAATCAGCCCCAGCATTTT.

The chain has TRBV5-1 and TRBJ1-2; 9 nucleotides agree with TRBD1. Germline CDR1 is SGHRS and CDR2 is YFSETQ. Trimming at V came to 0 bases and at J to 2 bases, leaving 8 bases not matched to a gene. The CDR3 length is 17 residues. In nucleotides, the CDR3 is TGCGCCAGCAGCTTGGACCCGGACAGGGGATGGAACTATGGCTACACCTTC. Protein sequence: CASSLDPDRGWNYGYTF.

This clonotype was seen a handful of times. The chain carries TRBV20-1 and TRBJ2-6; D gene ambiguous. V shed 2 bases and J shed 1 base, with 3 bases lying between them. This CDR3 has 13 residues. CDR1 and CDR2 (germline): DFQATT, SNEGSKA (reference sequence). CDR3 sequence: CSARPSGANVLTF. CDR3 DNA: TGCAGTGCTAGACCGTCTGGGGCCAACGTCCTGACTTTC.

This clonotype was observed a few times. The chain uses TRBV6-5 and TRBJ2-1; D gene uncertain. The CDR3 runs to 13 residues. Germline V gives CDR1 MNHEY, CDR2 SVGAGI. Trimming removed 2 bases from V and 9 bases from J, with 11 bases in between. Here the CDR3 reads CASSYGKRREQFF. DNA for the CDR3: TGTGCCAGCAGTTACGGGAAGAGACGTGAGCAGTTCTTC.

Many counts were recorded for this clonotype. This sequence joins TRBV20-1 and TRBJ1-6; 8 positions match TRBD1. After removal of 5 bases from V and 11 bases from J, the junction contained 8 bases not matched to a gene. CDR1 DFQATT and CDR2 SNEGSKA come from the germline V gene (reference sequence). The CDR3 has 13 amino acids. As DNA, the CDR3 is TGCAGTGCTGGACAGGGAACACGCGCACCCCTCCACTTT. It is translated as CSAGQGTRAPLHF.

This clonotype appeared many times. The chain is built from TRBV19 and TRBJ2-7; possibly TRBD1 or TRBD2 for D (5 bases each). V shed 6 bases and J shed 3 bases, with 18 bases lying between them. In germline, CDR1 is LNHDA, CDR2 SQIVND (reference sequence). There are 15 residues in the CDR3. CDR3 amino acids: CASSPGRGEGYEQYF. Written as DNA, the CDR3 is TGTGCCAGTAGCCCGGGACGGGGCGAGGGCTACGAGCAGTACTTC.

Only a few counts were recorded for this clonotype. The CDR3 bases are TGTGCCAGCAGTTTTGGATTGGCTGGAAACACCATATATTTT. This codes for CASSFGLAGNTIYF. V usage is TRBV12-3 or TRBV12-4 and J usage is TRBJ1-3, with no clear D. V lost 3 bases to trimming and J lost 2 bases, with 8 bases between them. The CDR3 spans 14 residues.

DNA for the CDR3: TGTGCCAGCAGTTGGACTAGCGGCACAGATACGCAGTATTTT. It specifies CASSWTSGTDTQYF. The genes are TRBV2 and TRBJ2-3; 9 bases map to TRBD2. Per germline, CDR1 SNHLY and CDR2 FYNNEI. The trim removed 5 bases at V and 1 base at J, leaving 1 base unmatched. This CDR3 has 14 residues.

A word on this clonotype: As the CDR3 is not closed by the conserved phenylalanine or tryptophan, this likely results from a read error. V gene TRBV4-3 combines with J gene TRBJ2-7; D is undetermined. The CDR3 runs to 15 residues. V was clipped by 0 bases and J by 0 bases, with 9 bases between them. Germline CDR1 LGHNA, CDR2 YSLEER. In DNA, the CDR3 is TGCGCCAGCAGCCAAGAATCCGTCGGCTCCTACGAGCAGTACCTC. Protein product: CASSQESVGSYEQYL.

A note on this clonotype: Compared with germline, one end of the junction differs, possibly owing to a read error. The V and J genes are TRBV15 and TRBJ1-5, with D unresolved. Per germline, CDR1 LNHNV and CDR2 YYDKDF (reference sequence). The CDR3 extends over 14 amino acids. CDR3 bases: TGTGCCACCAGCAGAGGGGTGGGCAATAAGCCCCAGCATTTT. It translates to CATSRGVGNKPQHF.

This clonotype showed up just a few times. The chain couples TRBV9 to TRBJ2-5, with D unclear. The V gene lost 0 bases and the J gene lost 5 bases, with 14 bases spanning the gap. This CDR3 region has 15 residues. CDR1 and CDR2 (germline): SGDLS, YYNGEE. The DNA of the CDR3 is TGTGCCAGCAGCGTAGGTTCTAAGGGATTCGAGACCCAGTACTTC. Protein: CASSVGSKGFETQYF.

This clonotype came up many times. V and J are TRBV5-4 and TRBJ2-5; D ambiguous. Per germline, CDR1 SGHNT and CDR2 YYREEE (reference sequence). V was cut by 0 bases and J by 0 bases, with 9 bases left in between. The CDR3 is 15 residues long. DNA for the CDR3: TGTGCCAGCAGCTTGGGCCCGATGGACCAAGAGACCCAGTACTTC. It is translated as CASSLGPMDQETQYF.

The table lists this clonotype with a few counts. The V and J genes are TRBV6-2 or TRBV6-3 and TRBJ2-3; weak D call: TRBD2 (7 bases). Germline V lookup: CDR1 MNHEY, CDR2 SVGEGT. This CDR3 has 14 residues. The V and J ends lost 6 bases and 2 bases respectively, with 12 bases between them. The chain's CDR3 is CASSNGGHTDTQYF. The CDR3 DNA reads TGTGCCAGCAGCAACGGGGGGCACACAGATACGCAGTATTTT.

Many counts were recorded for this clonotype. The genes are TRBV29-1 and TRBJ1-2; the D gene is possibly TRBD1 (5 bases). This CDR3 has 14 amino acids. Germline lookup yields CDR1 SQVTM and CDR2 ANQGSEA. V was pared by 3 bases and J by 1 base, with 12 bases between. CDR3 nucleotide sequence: TGCAGCGTTGAGGGCAGGGTCAATAACTATGGCTACACCTTC. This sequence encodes CSVEGRVNNYGYTF.

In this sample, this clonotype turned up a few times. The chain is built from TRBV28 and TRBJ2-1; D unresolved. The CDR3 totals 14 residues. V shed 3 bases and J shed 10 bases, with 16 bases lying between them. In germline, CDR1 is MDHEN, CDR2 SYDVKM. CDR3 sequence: CASSLTLARREQFF. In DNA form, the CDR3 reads TGTGCCAGCAGTTTGACTCTGGCCAGGAGAGAGCAGTTCTTC.